The 29 T cell receptor beta chains presented below share a single source sample, sequenced in a study of tumor-infiltrating lymphocytes in primary liver carcinoma. Unsorted whole blood yielded blood RNA, and germline DNA was extracted as well. With roughly 500 ng total RNA as template and a constant-region primer, TCR beta cDNA was made. ARM-PCR was slightly modified, and three nested multiplex PCR rounds with it gave rise to the TCR beta libraries. The first two PCR rounds used TRBV1-TRBV30 forward primers with a C-beta reverse primer, around 10 cycles each. MiXCR, applied by TCRdb to the multiplex PCR reads, yields one record per CDR3 protein. The profile shows about 310,000 distinct CDR3 sequences, about 50% of them singletons. Sequencing was done on a sample of peripheral blood. The source of these receptors is a woman aged 30 to 39 with primary liver carcinoma and hepatitis B virus infection.

The chain links TRBV10-3 to TRBJ1-2, with D unclear. The CDR3 covers 12 residues. V was trimmed by 7 bases and J by 1 base, leaving 7 bases between them. Germline assignment: CDR1 ENHRY and CDR2 SYGVKD. CDR3 coding DNA: TGTGCCATCAATCGCGATAACTATGGCTACACCTTC. It translates to CAINRDNYGYTF.

Comments on this clonotype: The CDR3 does not close with the conserved phenylalanine or tryptophan, likely indicating a read error. The V call is TRBV12-3 or TRBV12-4, the J call TRBJ2-2, with D hard to call. The CDR3 extends over 14 amino acids. The CDR3, as DNA: TGTGCGAGCAGTACGGCCCATCGTGGGGGGGAGCTGTTTCTT. It translates to CASSTAHRGGELFL.

This chain links TRBV7-9 with TRBJ2-1; no clear D. The germline CDR1 and CDR2 sequences are SEHNR and FQNEAQ (reference sequence). The CDR3 totals 12 residues. V lost 0 bases to trimming and J lost 4 bases, with 1 base between them. The CDR3 coding sequence is TGTGCCAGCAGCTTAGCATACAATGAGCAGTTCTTC. Translating it yields CASSLAYNEQFF.

This clonotype was counted many times. The chain couples TRBV29-1 to TRBJ2-5; 11 positions agree with TRBD2. The CDR3 contains 17 residues. V lost 6 bases, J lost 0 bases, and 12 bases stayed unmatched. The V gene's germline CDR1 is SQVTM and CDR2 ANQGSEA. DNA for the CDR3: TGCAGCGTAGGGACGACCGGGACTAGCGGATACCAAGAGACCCAGTACTTC. This sequence encodes CSVGTTGTSGYQETQYF.

This clonotype was recorded once. A single base separates this from a much larger clone, so it may be a read error. The V gene is TRBV5-4, the J gene TRBJ1-6; D unresolved. The CDR3 extends over 15 amino acids. CDR1 SGHNT and CDR2 YYREEE come from the germline V gene (reference sequence). The V gene lost 4 bases and the J gene lost 3 bases, with 11 bases spanning the gap. In DNA, the CDR3 is TGTGCCAGCAGCCCAACATGGGGCTATAATTCACCCCTCCACTTT. Protein product: CASSPTWGYNSPLHF.

This chain joins TRBV21-1 and TRBJ1-1; the table's D gene call, TRBD1, was not cross checked with the DNA. TRBV21-1 is listed as a pseudogene. There are 14 residues in the CDR3. The CDR3 reads CASSKPRSAVEAFF. The CDR3 region has the DNA TGTGCCAGCAGCAAACCCCGGAGTGCAGTTGAAGCTTTCTTT.

This clonotype was picked up many times. The chain couples TRBV10-2 to TRBJ2-1; TRBD2 aligns across 12 bases. V trimming: 5 bases; J trimming: 6 bases; junction bases outside the gene matches: 8. CDR1 and CDR2 from the germline V gene are WSHSY and SAAADI. The CDR3 spans 16 residues. CDR3: CASSRELAGGSNEQFF. In DNA form, the CDR3 reads TGCGCCAGCAGTCGGGAACTAGCGGGAGGATCCAATGAGCAGTTCTTC.

With regard to this clonotype: Likely a read error: the CDR3 ends without its conserved phenylalanine or tryptophan. J is TRBJ1-5 and V is TRBV11-2; D gene ambiguous. The CDR3 loop spans 12 amino acids. The V end was cut by 3 bases, the J end by 13 bases, with 13 bases between. Germline V lookup: CDR1 SGHAT, CDR2 FQNNGV. The CDR3 region is CASSLIEGPQHL. Written as DNA, the CDR3 is TGTGCCAGCAGCTTGATCGAAGGGCCACAGCATCTT.

This rearrangement joins TRBV7-2 to TRBJ2-1; a weak D match, TRBD2 (5 bases). The CDR3 loop spans 15 amino acids. V was cut by 5 bases and J by 8 bases, with 19 bases left in between. CDR1 is SGHTA, CDR2 FQGNSA, per germline. CDR3 sequence reads: CASSRGYLTAYEQFF. The CDR3 DNA is TGTGCCAGCAGCAGAGGGTATCTGACTGCCTATGAGCAGTTCTTC.

Points on this clonotype: This could be a read error, since a much larger clone is one nucleotide away. CDR3 loop: CSVERDEQYF. CDR3 in DNA: TGCAGCGTTGAGAGGGACGAGCAGTACTTC. J is TRBJ2-7 and V is TRBV29-1; D perhaps matches TRBD2 (5 bases). CDR1 SQVTM and CDR2 ANQGSEA come from the germline V gene. The CDR3 covers 10 residues. The V end lost 3 bases, the J end lost 5 bases, and 5 bases lay between the germline ends.

As to this clonotype: A read error is likely, as this CDR3 ends without the conserved phenylalanine or tryptophan. J is TRBJ2-3 and V is TRBV7-9, with no clear D. This CDR3 comprises 15 residues. Germline values: CDR1 SEHNR, CDR2 FQNEAQ (reference sequence). The V and J ends lost 6 bases and 4 bases respectively, with 17 bases between them. The CDR3 sequence: CASSWTRRGPDTQYS. The CDR3 nucleotides read TGTGCCAGCAGTTGGACCCGACGAGGCCCAGATACGCAGTATTCT.

This clonotype was recorded a few times. The CDR3 spells CASSLQITGTHGQYF. The CDR3 DNA follows: TGTGCCAGCAGCTTACAGATAACAGGGACTCACGGGCAGTACTTC. The genes are TRBV7-9 and TRBJ2-7; perhaps D is TRBD1 or TRBD2 (6 bases each). The V and J ends lost 2 bases and 9 bases respectively, with 20 bases between them. This CDR3 region has 15 residues. The germline V gene has CDR1 SEHNR and CDR2 FQNEAQ (reference sequence).

The genes are TRBV28 and TRBJ2-1; the D gene is possibly TRBD2 (6 bases). Between the trimmed V and J ends, which lost 6 bases and 10 bases, there was a span of 7 bases. Germline lookup yields CDR1 MDHEN and CDR2 SYDVKM. The length of the CDR3 is 10 residues. CDR3 loop: CASSGLEQFF. CDR3 bases: TGTGCCAGCAGCGGACTAGAGCAGTTCTTC.

With respect to this clonotype: The CDR3 does not end in the conserved phenylalanine or tryptophan, so this is likely a read error. In nucleotides, the CDR3 is TGCAGCGTTCCAGCCGGCGGGAACACCGGGGAGCTGTTTTAT. Translated: CSVPAGGNTGELFY. The chain couples TRBV29-1 to TRBJ2-2; no clear D. The V gene's germline CDR1 is SQVTM and CDR2 ANQGSEA. The CDR3 extends over 14 amino acids. Trimming stripped 5 bases from V and 1 base from J, with 11 bases between.

This clonotype was counted many times. This chain links TRBV12-3 or TRBV12-4 with TRBJ1-1; D is unresolved. The ends were cut back, 6 bases at V and 2 bases at J, with 4 bases in the middle. The CDR3 is 11 residues long. CDR3 sequence: CASRSNTEAFF. The CDR3 bases are TGTGCCAGCAGGTCAAACACTGAAGCTTTCTTT.

With regard to this clonotype: A much larger clone is a single base away; this may be a read error. The chain has TRBV12-3 or TRBV12-4 and TRBJ2-5, with 14 bases fitting TRBD2. The CDR3 loop spans 16 amino acids. The CDR3 spells CASSPGTSGGQDTQYF. In DNA, the CDR3 is TGTGCCAGCAGTCCTGGGACTAGCGGGGGACAAGATACCCAGTACTTC.

This sequence joins TRBV11-1 and TRBJ2-2, with 7 bases that match TRBD2. Trimming took 6 bases from V and 4 from J; bases not matched to a gene: 29. Per germline, CDR1 SGHAT and CDR2 FQDESV (reference sequence). The CDR3 spans 22 residues. The CDR3 loop is CASSGRARYEQYFRPGTGELFF. The CDR3 DNA follows: TGTGCCAGCAGTGGGAGGGCCCGTTACGAGCAGTACTTCAGGCCGGGCACCGGGGAGCTGTTTTTT.

In regard to this clonotype: A much larger clone is a single base away; this may be a read error. The V call is TRBV4-3, the J call TRBJ2-1; 7 bases line up with TRBD1. Germline V gene data show CDR1 as LGHNA and CDR2 as YSLEER. The CDR3 extends over 14 amino acids. The CDR3 region has the DNA TGCACCAGCAGCCAAGGGGGACAGCATCATGAGCAGTTCTTC. Protein product: CTSSQGGQHHEQFF.

This clonotype was seen only a few times. CDR3 sequence (DNA): TGCGCCAGCAGCTTGGACGGGAGTCCGGGCGGGGAGCTGTTTTTT. Translation gives CASSLDGSPGGELFF. This sequence joins TRBV5-1 and TRBJ2-2; D is perhaps TRBD2 (6 bases). Germline lookup yields CDR1 SGHRS and CDR2 YFSETQ. The ends were cut back, 0 bases at V and 7 bases at J, with 13 bases in the middle. The CDR3 is 15 residues long.

This clonotype was detected many times. CDR3 loop: CASTLGVAQYF. The CDR3 nucleotides read TGTGCCAGCACCTTGGGGGTCGCGCAGTACTTC. The chain has TRBV12-3 or TRBV12-4 and TRBJ2-7; tentatively, D is TRBD1 or TRBD2 (5 bases each). Trimming removed 7 bases at V and 9 bases at J, with 13 bases between. This CDR3 comprises 11 residues.

Worth noting for this clonotype: One end of the junction does not line up with germline, which may come from a read error. The chain joins TRBV4-3 to TRBJ2-7, with D unclear. Germline lookup yields CDR1 LGHNA and CDR2 YSLEER. The length of the CDR3 is 16 residues. In nucleotides, the CDR3 is TGCGCCGGCAGCCAAAGCCCGACGGGTAGATTGGACGAGCAGTACTTC. Translating gives CAGSQSPTGRLDEQYF.

This clonotype was recorded a few times. The chain recombines TRBV6-1 with TRBJ2-7; maybe TRBD2 (6 bases). Germline values: CDR1 MNHNS, CDR2 SASEGT. This CDR3 region has 14 residues. V was trimmed by 2 bases and J by 11 bases, leaving 19 bases between them. CDR3 bases: TGTGCCAGCAGTGAAAAGGATAGCGGCACCCCAAAGTACTTC. Amino acid sequence: CASSEKDSGTPKYF.

The V gene is TRBV4-2, the J gene TRBJ2-3, with TRBD2 as a possible D gene (5 bases). This CDR3 region has 13 residues. V gave up 0 bases and J gave up 13 bases, with 14 bases separating them. Germline assignment: CDR1 LGHNA and CDR2 YNFKEQ. The CDR3 bases are TGTGCCAGCAGCCAAGATCAGGACTCGATGGAGTATTTT. It translates to CASSQDQDSMEYF.

As regards this clonotype: It may be a read error: a sequence one base away is much more abundant. This CDR3 is missing its conserved last phenylalanine or tryptophan, likely due to a read error. The rearrangement joins TRBV29-1 to TRBJ2-3; TRBD2 matches 9 bases. The V gene end was trimmed by 3 bases and the J gene end by 4 bases; junction bases not matched to a gene: 17. Germline CDR1 and CDR2: SQVTM and ANQGSEA. This CDR3 has 18 residues. The CDR3 is CSVDGASGVPESADTQYL. The CDR3 DNA reads TGCAGCGTTGATGGGGCTAGCGGGGTTCCCGAATCCGCAGATACGCAGTATTTG.

Comment on this clonotype: A much larger clone lies a single base off, so this may be a read error. This chain links TRBV29-1 with TRBJ2-1; D gene uncertain. This CDR3 comprises 14 residues. V was pared by 4 bases and J by 6 bases, with 16 bases between. Germline CDR1 is SQVTM and CDR2 is ANQGSEA. In nucleotides, the CDR3 is TGCAGCGTTGTGAGCCGGAACTACCTCAATGAGCAGTTCTTC. It codes for CSVVSRNYLNEQFF.

For this clonotype: A read error may account for a junction end that differs from germline. The chain has TRBV6-6 and TRBJ2-1; 7 bases align to TRBD2. Germline CDR1 reads MNHNY; CDR2 reads SVGAGI (reference sequence). The CDR3 totals 14 residues. CDR3 DNA sequence: TGTGTCAGCACCCCCAGCGGGACCTACAATGAGCAGTTCTTC. It codes for CVSTPSGTYNEQFF.

For this clonotype: A read error may account for a junction end that differs from germline. The chain combines TRBV7-9 with TRBJ2-5; possibly TRBD1 or TRBD2 for D (5 bases each). Germline CDR1 and CDR2: SEHNR and FQNEAQ (reference sequence). The CDR3 is 15 residues long. This chain's CDR3 is CAISLVGQGGETQYF. The CDR3 DNA sequence: TGTGCCATCAGCTTAGTCGGTCAGGGCGGGGAGACCCAGTACTTC.

A word on this clonotype: Relative to the germline gene, one junction end is altered; a read error may explain this. V usage is TRBV7-8 and J usage is TRBJ2-3, with 7 bases identical to TRBD2. This CDR3 is 14 amino acids long. Germline V gene data show CDR1 as SGHVS and CDR2 as FQNEAQ. The CDR3: CASSYLADTNTQYF. Written as DNA, the CDR3 is TGTGCCAGCAGCTATCTAGCGGACACAAATACGCAGTATTTT. Combining the CDR3 with reference TRBV7-8 and TRBJ2-3 gives the whole variable domain GAGVSQSPRYKVAKRGQDVALRCDPISGHVSLFWYQQALGQGPEFLTYFQNEAQLDKSGLPSDRFFAERPEGSVSTLKIQRTQQEDSAVYLCASSYLADTNTQYFGPGTRLTVL.

The chain joins TRBV6-2 or TRBV6-3 to TRBJ2-1; D may be TRBD2 (6 bases). Trimming removed 10 bases from V and 0 bases from J, with 16 bases in between. The CDR3 runs to 15 residues. Germline lookup yields CDR1 MNHEY and CDR2 SVGEGT. The DNA for the CDR3 is TGTGCCATCAATAGCGGTCAAAGCTCCTACAATGAGCAGTTCTTC. It yields the protein CAINSGQSSYNEQFF.